Listed here is a single TCR beta chain. The target antigen is unknown. The sample originates from a study of T-cell memory formation after mild COVID-19. Study summary: TCR clusters mostly belonged to single donors. Study conclusions and caveats: Pre-infection memory harbored some responding clones, suggesting cross-reactive memory joined. Second-wave clones peaking on day 37 lacked confirmed SARS-CoV-2 specificity.

The CDR3 totals 13 residues. Trimming pared 6 bases from V and 6 bases from J, leaving 13 bases between. Each CDR3 protein gets one entry after TCRdb re-called the 5' RACE reads with MiXCR. The sample shows 550,000 to 600,000 distinct CDR3 sequences, roughly 22% of them seen only once. Sequences were obtained from PBMCs or a T cell subset sorted from them (not recorded which). The TCR sequence derives from an adult woman who had mild COVID-19 (a few samples of this study predate the infection). Cell type and time point are not known. The chain is built from TRBV12-3 or TRBV12-4 and TRBJ2-3; weak D call: TRBD2 (7 bases). The CDR3 DNA follows: TGTGCCAGCAGCCGGACTAGGGGGGATACGCAGTATTTT. Translation: CASSRTRGDTQYF.